This T cell receptor (beta chain) is drawn from a study of TIL therapy for anti-PD-1-resistant metastatic lung cancer. On the study more broadly: Most patients had lung adenocarcinoma.

Time point noted: pre-treatment sample, taken before nivolumab and TIL therapy. Tumor tissue came from excised metastases, mostly pleural nodules or supraclavicular lymph nodes. Enrollment ran from late 2017 to January 2020. On this clone itself: The antigen is not known.

The immunoSEQ assay was v3. The data were produced by immunoSEQ multiplex PCR, yet TCRdb's version contains in-frame clones alone and is incomplete. The sample consists of some 8,100 clones, over 65% of them appearing once. The CDR3 has 11 amino acids. The germline gives CDR1 SGHRS, CDR2 YFSETQ. Trimming shortened V by 3 bases and J by 3 bases, and 4 bases separated the two germline ends. Whole-study results and caveats: The cohort had more treatment-naive, never-smoker and oncogene-addicted patients than typical. Many TIL product clones were absent from baseline tumor, suggesting clonal contraction.

Sequencing used tumor tissue, obtained at baseline. This TCR came from a person between 25 and 80 years old with non-small cell lung cancer. V is TRBV5-1 and J is TRBJ2-7; D not certain. This CDR3 is CASSSNYEQYF. Written as DNA, the CDR3 is TGCGCCAGCAGCTCCAACTACGAGCAGTACTTC.